The rows below give T cell receptor beta chains drawn from one sample of a study of control samples from healthy donors and cancer patients. Measured with immunoSEQ multiplex PCR; TCRdb has only the in-frame clones, and not every one. The sample lists 90,000 to 100,000 clones, around three quarters occurring once. The specimen sequenced was blood. All receptors derive from a woman aged 25 to 39 in good health. The CDR3 runs from the conserved cysteine through the conserved F or W. Each record gives: D gene, CDR3 length, J gene, V gene, CDR3 protein. The D gene is left open where the match is weak.

>.|16|TRBJ1-6|TRBV5-4
CASSLAGSSYNSPLHF
>TRBD1|15|TRBJ2-4|TRBV29-1
CSVRDRGWVKNIQYF
>.|13|TRBJ2-7|TRBV18
CASSPTAETRVSF
>.|15|TRBJ1-1|TRBV2
CASSGDAAVNTEAFF
>TRBD1|17|TRBJ2-3|TRBV5-1
CASSLVTGGDSTDTQYF
>.|15|TRBJ2-3|TRBV5-1
CASSLTGTSTDTQYF
>.|12|TRBJ1-6|TRBV12-3/TRBV12-4
CASSLGHSPLHF
>.|13|TRBJ1-4|TRBV2
CASSQAGAEKLFF
>.|15|TRBJ2-3|TRBV9
CASSVGGQSTDTQYF
>.|15|TRBJ1-5|TRBV7-2
CASSLGGQSNQPQHF
>.|17|TRBJ1-4|TRBV5-6
CVSSLVGDTTTNEKLFF
>.|17|TRBJ2-2|TRBV24-1
CATSDLRPGLHTGELFF
>TRBD2|14|TRBJ2-7|TRBV7-2
CASSTSGGPYEQYF
>TRBD1|15|TRBJ1-1|TRBV12-5
CASGFLTGQGVRAFF
>.|13|TRBJ2-7|TRBV10-3
CAISVNSGHEQYF
>TRBD2|16|TRBJ2-5|TRBV5-8
CASSLWGLDLQETQYF
>.|13|TRBJ1-3|TRBV4-3
CASSQARGNTIYF
>TRBD1|16|TRBJ2-1|TRBV5-1
CASSLFLQGVLDEQFF
>.|15|TRBJ2-5|TRBV4-3
CASSQERTSKETQYF
>TRBD2|14|TRBJ2-1|TRBV6-4
CASSDSRGGNEQFF
>.|17|TRBJ1-1|TRBV4-1
CASSPGRGLKSRTEAFF
>.|12|TRBJ2-3|TRBV7-2
CASSTRGDTQYF
>TRBD2|17|TRBJ2-3|TRBV7-8
CASSPPLAGGYTDTQYF
>.|16|TRBJ1-6|TRBV19
CASSTPGDRFNSPLHF
>TRBD1|15|TRBJ2-7|TRBV7-8
CASSVRGTGLLEQYF
>.|15|TRBJ1-5|TRBV3-1/TRBV3-2
CASSQEGQGNQPQHF
>.|15|TRBJ2-3|TRBV4-3
CASSPSPTRADTQYF
>.|13|TRBJ1-6|TRBV19
CASTSVRGSPLHF
>.|16|TRBJ2-5|TRBV5-1
CASGVGGAGAQETQYF
>TRBD1|14|TRBJ1-4|TRBV6-5
CASRRQGTNEKLFF
>.|11|TRBJ1-2|TRBV9
CASSGSGGYTF
>.|15|TRBJ1-5|TRBV19
CASLRTIYSNQPQHF
>.|12|TRBJ1-6|TRBV5-6
CASSLGNSPLHF
>.|15|TRBJ1-5|TRBV4-2
CASSQDEGRNQPQHF
>.|14|TRBJ1-6|TRBV27
CASRAEYYNSPLHF
>.|13|TRBJ1-2|TRBV18
CASSAKEAYGYTF
>TRBD1|15|TRBJ1-2|TRBV2
CASQPWDRAIYGYTF
>.|13|TRBJ1-5|TRBV7-7
CASSQLQGQPQHF
>.|14|TRBJ2-1|TRBV12-1
CASSHAGTSGEQFF
>TRBD2|14|TRBJ2-3|TRBV7-2
CASSGELAGEFRYF
>TRBD1|17|TRBJ1-1|TRBV19
CASSIGQGALMNTEAFF
>TRBD1|19|TRBJ2-6|TRBV7-9
CASSRFKRDRSSGANVLTF
>.|13|TRBJ1-1|TRBV12-3/TRBV12-4
CASRLQLNTEAFF
>.|15|TRBJ2-7|TRBV12-1
CASSYPGQTSYEQYF
>.|14|TRBJ2-1|TRBV6-5
CASSYSGHTNEQFF